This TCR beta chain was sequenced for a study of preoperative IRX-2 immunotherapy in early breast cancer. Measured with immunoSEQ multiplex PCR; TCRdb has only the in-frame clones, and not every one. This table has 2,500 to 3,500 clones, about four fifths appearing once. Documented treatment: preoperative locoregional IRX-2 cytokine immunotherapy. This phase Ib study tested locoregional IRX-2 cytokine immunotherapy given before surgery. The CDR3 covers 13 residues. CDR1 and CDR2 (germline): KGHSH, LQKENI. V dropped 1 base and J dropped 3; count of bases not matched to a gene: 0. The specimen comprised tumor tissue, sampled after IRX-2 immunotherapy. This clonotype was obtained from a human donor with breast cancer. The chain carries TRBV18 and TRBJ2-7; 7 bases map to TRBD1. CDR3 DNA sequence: TGTGCCAGCTCACCACGACAGGGCTACGAGCAGTACTTC. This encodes CASSPRQGYEQYF.